This is a list of T cell receptor beta chains from one sample in a study of early T cells in non-severe SARS-CoV-2 infection. TCRdb itself ran the 5' RACE reads through MiXCR, one entry per CDR3 protein. This table has 80,000 to 100,000 distinct CDR3 sequences, about 11% appearing once. Here the sequenced sample was whole blood, taken at baseline. These receptors all stem from an adult who was a healthcare worker with PCR-confirmed SARS-CoV-2 infection or an uninfected control (not recorded which). Both conserved end residues are part of each CDR3. The D gene is left open where the match is weak. Clone size is given for some rows only: seen once, a few or many times, or a class if the clone is expanded.

>TRBD1|TRBJ2-5|few|TRBV10-1
CASSPGQGYQETQYF
TGCGCCAGCAGCCCGGGACAGGGGTACCAAGAGACCCAGTACTTC
>.|TRBJ2-5|.|TRBV19
CASSIGQIAQETQYF
TGTGCCAGTAGTATTGGTCAGATCGCCCAAGAGACCCAGTACTTC
>.|TRBJ2-3|.|TRBV7-6
CASSWRAGETDTQYF
TGTGCCAGCAGCTGGCGGGCAGGGGAAACAGATACGCAGTATTTT
>.|TRBJ2-1|once|TRBV4-3
CASSQGRSSYNEQFF
TGCGCCAGCAGCCAAGGGCGAAGCTCCTACAATGAGCAGTTCTTC
>.|TRBJ2-5|.|TRBV7-6
CASSFGGLETQYF
TGTGCCAGCAGTTTCGGAGGGTTGGAGACCCAGTACTTC
>.|TRBJ2-1|.|TRBV7-9
CASSPASPSTYNEQFF
TGTGCCAGCAGTCCCGCATCTCCTAGCACCTACAATGAGCAGTTCTTC
>.|TRBJ2-5|.|TRBV6-1
CASSELPLPPKETQYF
TGTGCCAGCAGTGAATTACCTCTCCCCCCCAAAGAGACCCAGTACTTC
>.|TRBJ1-3|.|TRBV7-2
CASSPSTGNTIYF
TGTGCCAGCAGCCCATCTACTGGAAACACCATATATTTT
>.|TRBJ2-2|few|TRBV14
CASSQDWDDRFGRELFF
TGTGCCAGCAGCCAAGATTGGGACGACAGGTTCGGCCGGGAGCTGTTTTTT
>.|TRBJ1-2|few|TRBV20-1
CSASGAGGANYGYTF
TGCAGTGCTAGTGGGGCCGGGGGTGCTAACTATGGCTACACCTTC
>TRBD1|TRBJ2-5|.|TRBV20-1
CSASMRGLGETQYF
TGCAGTGCTAGCATGAGGGGGCTCGGCGAGACCCAGTACTTC
>.|TRBJ2-5|.|TRBV29-1
CSVEHGQQETQYF
TGCAGCGTTGAACATGGGCAGCAAGAGACCCAGTACTTC
>.|TRBJ1-2|.|TRBV10-3
CAIQGSSYGYTF
TGTGCCATCCAGGGAAGCTCCTATGGCTACACCTTC
>TRBD1|TRBJ2-3|few|TRBV9
CASSAAGTGGVNTQYF
TGTGCCAGCAGCGCTGCCGGGACAGGGGGCGTGAATACGCAGTATTTT
>.|TRBJ2-3|.|TRBV4-3
CASSQGLEDTQYF
TGCGCCAGCAGCCAAGGCTTGGAGGATACGCAGTATTTT
>.|TRBJ1-1|many|TRBV10-3
CAISRAKNTEAFF
TGTGCCATCAGCCGGGCCAAGAACACTGAAGCTTTCTTT
>.|TRBJ2-7|many|TRBV6-1
CASGEGLNQYEQYF
TGTGCCAGCGGAGAGGGACTCAACCAGTACGAGCAGTACTTC
>.|TRBJ1-1|.|TRBV7-9
CASSLTENTEAFF
TGTGCCAGCAGCCTCACAGAGAACACTGAAGCTTTCTTT
>TRBD1|TRBJ2-3|once|TRBV6-5
CATQGVRTDTQYF
TGTGCCACCCAGGGGGTCAGGACAGATACGCAGTATTTT
>.|TRBJ2-1|.|TRBV20-1
CSAVRAQGLDEQFF
TGCAGTGCTGTTAGGGCGCAAGGTCTAGATGAGCAGTTCTTC
>.|TRBJ2-4|.|TRBV7-2
CASSEGRGSFKNIQYF
TGTGCCAGCAGCGAGGGACGAGGCTCTTTCAAAAACATTCAGTACTTC
>.|TRBJ2-7|many|TRBV18
CASSNNGKSSYEQYF
TGTGCCAGCTCTAACAACGGGAAATCCTCCTACGAGCAGTACTTC
>TRBD2|TRBJ2-1|.|TRBV6-6
CASSTPTGLAETNEQFF
TGTGCCAGCAGTACTCCGACTGGACTAGCGGAGACCAATGAGCAGTTCTTC
>.|TRBJ2-3|few|TRBV10-3
CAISGGDDTQYF
TGTGCCATCAGTGGAGGGGACGATACGCAGTATTTT
>TRBD1|TRBJ2-3|few|TRBV5-1
CASRPPGTGSTDTQYF
TGCGCCAGCAGACCGCCCGGGACAGGGTCCACAGATACGCAGTATTTT
>TRBD2|TRBJ2-7|.|TRBV15
CATGTSNYEQYF
TGTGCCACCGGGACTAGCAATTACGAGCAGTACTTC
>.|TRBJ1-2|many|TRBV29-1
CSVEGANRGGYGYTF
TGCAGCGTTGAAGGAGCAAATAGGGGAGGCTATGGCTACACCTTC
>TRBD1|TRBJ2-7|few|TRBV7-9
CASSPPRTGSYEQYF
TGTGCCAGCAGCCCCCCCCGGACAGGGAGTTACGAGCAGTACTTC
>.|TRBJ2-3|.|TRBV10-3
CATATDTQYF
TGTGCCACCGCCACAGATACGCAGTATTTT
>.|TRBJ2-3|many|TRBV20-1
CSAPASPSPTDTQYF
TGCAGTGCCCCGGCCTCTCCCTCTCCCACGGATACGCAGTATTTT
>TRBD1|TRBJ2-2|few|TRBV28
CASSLTGVLSIGELFF
TGTGCCAGCAGTTTAACAGGGGTTCTCTCCATCGGGGAGCTGTTTTTT
>TRBD2|TRBJ2-1|.|TRBV7-3
CASSPTTSLGGEQFF
TGTGCCAGCAGCCCCACGACTAGCCTGGGGGGTGAGCAGTTCTTC
>.|TRBJ2-1|many|TRBV5-4
CASGDRRTEQFF
TGTGCCAGCGGCGATCGGCGGACAGAGCAGTTCTTC
>TRBD2|TRBJ2-3|few|TRBV25-1
CASSAPVGTSLQYF
TGTGCCAGCAGTGCCCCGGTTGGGACTAGTTTGCAGTATTTT
>TRBD2|TRBJ2-1|many|TRBV18
CASSPPQAGGPSNEQFF
TGTGCCAGCTCACCACCGCAAGCGGGGGGGCCGAGCAATGAGCAGTTCTTC
>.|TRBJ2-2|.|TRBV20-1
CSARAWGTGTTGELFF
TGCAGTGCTAGAGCGTGGGGGACCGGTACCACCGGGGAGCTGTTTTTT
>.|TRBJ2-1|many|TRBV11-2
CASRTVGASEQFF
TGTGCCAGCAGGACCGTCGGCGCAAGTGAGCAGTTCTTC
>TRBD2|TRBJ2-5|few|TRBV9
CASSVIPPGLAGEETQYF
TGTGCCAGCAGCGTAATCCCACCGGGGCTAGCGGGAGAAGAGACCCAGTACTTC